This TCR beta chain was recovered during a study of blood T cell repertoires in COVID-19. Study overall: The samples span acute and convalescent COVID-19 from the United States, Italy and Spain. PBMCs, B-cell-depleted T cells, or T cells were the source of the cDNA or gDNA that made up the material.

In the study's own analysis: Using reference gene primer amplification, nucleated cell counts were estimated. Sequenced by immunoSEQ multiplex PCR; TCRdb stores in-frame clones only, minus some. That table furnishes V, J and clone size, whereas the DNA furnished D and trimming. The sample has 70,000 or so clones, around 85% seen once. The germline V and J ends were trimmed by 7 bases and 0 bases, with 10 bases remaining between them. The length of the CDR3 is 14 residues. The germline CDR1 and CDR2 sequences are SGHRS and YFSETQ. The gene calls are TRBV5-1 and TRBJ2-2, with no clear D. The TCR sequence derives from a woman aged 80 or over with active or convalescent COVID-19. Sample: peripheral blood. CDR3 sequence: CASRNTANTGELFF. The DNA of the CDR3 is TGCGCCAGCCGAAACACAGCGAACACCGGGGAGCTGTTTTTT.